The clone carrying this TCR beta chain occurred many times. TCRdb ran MiXCR on the RT-PCR reads and lists one entry per CDR3 protein. This table holds hundreds of thousands of distinct CDR3 sequences, approximately 14% found once. This CDR3 has 15 residues. Germline-derived CDR1 and CDR2 are LGHDT and YNNKEL (reference sequence). V was shortened by 4 bases and J by 7 bases, with 19 bases between the two germline ends. The chain combines TRBV3-1 with TRBJ2-5; TRBD1 is a possible D gene (5 bases). This TCR derives from a female donor in good health, serving as a healthy control. The sequenced sample consisted of memory CD4+ T cells from blood. For the CDR3, the DNA is TGTGCCAGCAGCCGAGGACAACGTTGGGATGTGACCCAGTACTTC. This encodes CASSRGQRWDVTQYF.